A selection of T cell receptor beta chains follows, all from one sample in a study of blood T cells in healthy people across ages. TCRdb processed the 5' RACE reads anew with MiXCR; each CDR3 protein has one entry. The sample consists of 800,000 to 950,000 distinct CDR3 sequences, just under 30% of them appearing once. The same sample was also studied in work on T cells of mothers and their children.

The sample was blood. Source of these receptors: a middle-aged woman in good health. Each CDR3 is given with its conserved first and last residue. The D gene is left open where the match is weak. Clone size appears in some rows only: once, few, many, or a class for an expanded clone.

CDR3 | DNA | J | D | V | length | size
CASSQGWLRTGGIYEQYF | TGCGCCAGCAGCCAAGGCTGGCTCCGGACAGGGGGAATCTACGAGCAGTACTTC | TRBJ2-7 | TRBD1 | TRBV4-1 | 18 | -
CASSLWAIERGGLTGELFF | TGTGCCAGCAGTTTATGGGCAATTGAGCGGGGGGGCCTCACCGGGGAGCTGTTTTTT | TRBJ2-2 | TRBD2 | TRBV28 | 19 | -
CASSHGQAWNSNQPQHF | TGTGCCAGCAGCCATGGACAGGCCTGGAATAGCAATCAGCCCCAGCATTTT | TRBJ1-5 | TRBD1 | TRBV3-1 | 17 | few
CASIKGGSTDTQYF | TGTGCCAGCATCAAAGGAGGGAGCACAGATACGCAGTATTTT | TRBJ2-3 | - | TRBV12-3/TRBV12-4 | 14 | many
CATSRDPGAYGYTF | TGTGCCACCAGCAGAGATCCGGGGGCCTATGGCTACACCTTC | TRBJ1-2 | - | TRBV15 | 14 | many
CASSLKRQASGGFDIDEQFF | TGTGCCAGCAGCTTAAAGCGTCAAGCGAGCGGGGGGTTTGATATTGATGAGCAGTTCTTC | TRBJ2-1 | TRBD2 | TRBV7-3 | 20 | few
CASGLSASTDTQYF | TGTGCTAGTGGTTTGTCGGCAAGTACAGATACGCAGTATTTT | TRBJ2-3 | - | TRBV12-5 | 14 | -
CASSLERRSYNEQFF | TGTGCCAGCAGCTTAGAACGCCGCTCCTACAATGAGCAGTTCTTC | TRBJ2-1 | - | TRBV7-2 | 15 | many
CASSQVRQGVTGYTF | TGTGCCAGCAGCCAAGTGCGACAGGGCGTTACTGGCTACACCTTC | TRBJ1-2 | TRBD1 | TRBV3-1 | 15 | -
CASSPPNSRTGGYEQYF | TGTGCCAGCTCACCACCGAATTCTAGGACAGGTGGCTACGAGCAGTACTTC | TRBJ2-7 | TRBD1 | TRBV18 | 17 | -
CASKSVYSGANVLTF | TGTGCCAGCAAGTCTGTATACTCTGGGGCCAACGTCCTGACTTTC | TRBJ2-6 | - | TRBV2 | 15 | -
CASSLVWSDNEQFF | TGTGCCAGCAGCTTAGTATGGTCGGACAATGAGCAGTTCTTC | TRBJ2-1 | - | TRBV7-2 | 14 | few
CASSLAGASYFSYEQYF | TGCGCCAGCAGCTTGGCAGGCGCTAGTTATTTTTCCTACGAGCAGTACTTC | TRBJ2-7 | - | TRBV5-1 | 17 | many
CASSLQGISFGYGYTF | TGCGCCAGCAGCCTCCAGGGGATAAGTTTTGGCTATGGCTACACCTTC | TRBJ1-2 | - | TRBV5-1 | 16 | -
CASVGTGNTEAFF | TGTGCCAGTGTCGGGACAGGCAACACTGAAGCTTTCTTT | TRBJ1-1 | TRBD1 | TRBV2 | 13 | -
CASRLTGPTYNEQFF | TGTGCCAGCAGACTCACAGGGCCTACCTACAATGAGCAGTTCTTC | TRBJ2-1 | - | TRBV28 | 15 | -
CASGFGGDTQYF | TGTGCCAGCGGGTTTGGCGGCGATACGCAGTATTTT | TRBJ2-3 | - | TRBV12-3/TRBV12-4 | 12 | -
CSAVLASDTQYF | TGCAGTGCTGTCCTAGCTTCAGATACGCAGTATTTT | TRBJ2-3 | - | TRBV20-1 | 12 | -
CSAATGVGEAYEQYF | TGCAGTGCCGCAACCGGGGTGGGAGAGGCGTACGAGCAGTACTTC | TRBJ2-7 | - | TRBV20-1 | 15 | -
CASSSGAGTSILDTQYF | TGTGCCAGCAGCTCAGGGGCCGGGACTAGTATATTAGATACGCAGTATTTT | TRBJ2-3 | TRBD2 | TRBV7-6 | 17 | many
CASTGGKYEQYF | TGTGCATCGACAGGGGGCAAGTACGAGCAGTACTTC | TRBJ2-7 | TRBD1 | TRBV28 | 12 | -
CASSPRGAAGMEQFF | TGCGCCAGCAGCCCCCGGGGGGCGGCCGGGATGGAGCAGTTCTTC | TRBJ2-1 | - | TRBV5-1 | 15 | many
CATSDSPNEGGYTF | TGTGCCACCAGTGATTCCCCTAATGAGGGCGGCTACACCTTC | TRBJ1-2 | - | TRBV24-1 | 14 | many
CASSRDAGANYEQYF | TGCGCCAGCAGCCGGGACGCAGGGGCTAACTACGAGCAGTACTTC | TRBJ2-7 | - | TRBV4-1 | 15 | many
CASSYMTGGEWVTGIYEQYF | TGTGCCAGCAGCTATATGACTGGAGGGGAGTGGGTGACAGGGATCTACGAGCAGTACTTC | TRBJ2-7 | - | TRBV5-6 | 20 | many
CASNLERLAVNEQFF | TGTGCCAGCAACTTAGAGAGACTAGCGGTGAATGAGCAGTTCTTC | TRBJ2-1 | TRBD2 | TRBV7-8 | 15 | -
CASSLAGGFDEQYF | TGTGCCAGCAGCTTGGCCGGGGGGTTTGACGAGCAGTACTTC | TRBJ2-7 | TRBD2 | TRBV7-2 | 14 | -
CASGPGRGPENTIYF | TGTGCCAGCGGACCTGGCAGGGGGCCTGAAAACACCATATATTTT | TRBJ1-3 | TRBD1 | TRBV6-5 | 15 | few
CASSPGLGEDTGELFF | TGTGCCAGCAGCCCCGGTCTCGGGGAAGACACCGGGGAGCTGTTTTTT | TRBJ2-2 | - | TRBV7-3 | 16 | -
CASRRRDGDYTEAFF | TGTGCCAGCAGGCGCCGGGACGGCGATTACACTGAAGCTTTCTTT | TRBJ1-1 | - | TRBV6-2/TRBV6-3 | 15 | few
CASSLGDREYDGYTF | TGCGCCAGCAGCTTGGGCGACAGGGAGTATGATGGCTACACCTTC | TRBJ1-2 | TRBD1 | TRBV5-1 | 15 | many
CASSRDGGNSPLHF | TGTGCCAGCAGCCGGGACGGGGGAAATTCACCCCTCCACTTT | TRBJ1-6 | - | TRBV7-3 | 14 | -
CASSESPMYNEQYF | TGTGCCAGTAGTGAAAGCCCAATGTACAATGAGCAGTACTTC | TRBJ2-5 | - | TRBV6-1 | 14 | -
CASSLDSGPSSGYTF | TGCGCCAGCAGCTTGGACTCAGGGCCTTCGTCCGGCTACACCTTC | TRBJ1-2 | - | TRBV5-1 | 15 | -
CASSFRRNSPLHF | TGTGCCAGCAGTTTTAGACGTAATTCACCCCTCCACTTT | TRBJ1-6 | - | TRBV28 | 13 | -
CAWSPGTGETQYF | TGTGCCTGGAGTCCCGGGACAGGAGAGACCCAGTACTTC | TRBJ2-5 | TRBD1 | TRBV30 | 13 | -
CASSASHWTSEGEQFF | TGTGCCAGCAGCGCTAGCCACTGGACTAGCGAGGGCGAGCAGTTCTTC | TRBJ2-1 | TRBD2 | TRBV7-6 | 16 | many
CASSSVNYDHTF | TGTGCCAGCAGCTCAGTCAACTATGACCACACCTTC | TRBJ1-2 | - | TRBV5-6 | 12 | -
CSVGWENYGYTF | TGCAGCGTTGGGTGGGAAAACTATGGCTACACCTTC | TRBJ1-2 | - | TRBV29-1 | 12 | many
CAISGQGKGSYEQYF | TGTGCCATCAGTGGACAGGGAAAAGGGTCCTACGAGCAGTACTTC | TRBJ2-7 | TRBD1 | TRBV10-3 | 15 | many
CASSLLQGQQYF | TGTGCCAGCAGTTTATTGCAGGGGCAGCAGTACTTC | TRBJ2-7 | - | TRBV28 | 12 | few
CASSPTGGYEQYF | TGTGCCAGCAGCCCGACAGGGGGCTACGAGCAGTACTTC | TRBJ2-7 | TRBD1 | TRBV7-2 | 13 | many
CSVVTSGRDNEQFF | TGCAGCGTCGTTACTAGCGGGAGAGACAATGAGCAGTTCTTC | TRBJ2-1 | TRBD2 | TRBV29-1 | 14 | -
CSVEWIWQETQYF | TGCAGCGTTGAATGGATATGGCAAGAGACCCAGTACTTC | TRBJ2-5 | - | TRBV29-1 | 13 | many
CASSTYRTGVNEGYTF | TGTGCCAGCAGCACATACCGGACAGGAGTGAATGAGGGCTACACCTTC | TRBJ1-2 | TRBD1 | TRBV5-8 | 16 | -
CASSQKGGFERGADTQYF | TGTGCCAGCAGCCAAAAGGGGGGTTTTGAGCGGGGGGCAGATACGCAGTATTTT | TRBJ2-3 | TRBD2 | TRBV3-1 | 18 | few
CASSSTTGDLDYGYTF | TGTGCCAGCAGCTCCACGACCGGGGATCTGGACTATGGCTACACCTTC | TRBJ1-2 | - | TRBV6-2/TRBV6-3 | 16 | many
CSAAPVTSGVYNEQFF | TGCAGTGCTGCCCCTGTAACTAGCGGGGTCTACAATGAGCAGTTCTTC | TRBJ2-1 | TRBD2 | TRBV20-1 | 16 | -
CASSPPLGQGDYEQYF | TGTGCCAGCTCACCACCTCTGGGACAGGGAGATTACGAGCAGTACTTC | TRBJ2-7 | TRBD1 | TRBV18 | 16 | -
CSVSETANTEAFF | TGCAGCGTTTCGGAGACAGCGAACACTGAAGCTTTCTTT | TRBJ1-1 | - | TRBV29-1 | 13 | -
CASSSPGQLNNYGYTF | TGTGCCAGCAGTTCCCCTGGGCAGCTCAATAACTATGGCTACACCTTC | TRBJ1-2 | - | TRBV28 | 16 | -
CASTPGQNSPLHF | TGTGCCAGCACCCCGGGACAGAATTCACCCCTCCACTTT | TRBJ1-6 | TRBD1 | TRBV7-2 | 13 | many
CASRSIGGMGNIQYF | TGTGCCAGCAGATCCATCGGGGGAATGGGGAACATTCAGTACTTC | TRBJ2-4 | - | TRBV28 | 15 | -